A single sample gave rise to the 19 T cell receptor beta chains below, sequenced in a study of CD8 T cells in ankylosing spondylitis. Each CDR3 protein is one row after TCRdb ran MiXCR on the 5' RACE reads. The sample has approximately 540,000 distinct CDR3 sequences, roughly an eighth seen once; the top ten hold 6.8%. Study-wide findings and caveats: Blood of patients with ankylosing spondylitis appeared to be characterized by a TCR beta motif of eight highly homologous variants.

These receptors' targets are unknown. The specimen sequenced was blood, either unsorted or a sorted T cell fraction (not recorded which). The receptors come from a male donor with ankylosing spondylitis.

This clonotype occurred a few times. This chain joins TRBV7-8 and TRBJ1-5; D is uncertain. Germline V gene data show CDR1 as SGHVS and CDR2 as FQNEAQ. The ends were cut back, 1 base at V and 8 bases at J, with 9 bases in the middle. The CDR3 is 13 amino acids. The CDR3 sequence is CASSLGAREPQHF. CDR3 nucleotide sequence: TGTGCCAGCAGCTTAGGGGCTCGGGAGCCCCAGCATTTT.

V usage is TRBV12-3 or TRBV12-4 and J usage is TRBJ1-2; D is possibly TRBD1 (6 bases). The CDR3 sequence is 14 residues long. V gave up 5 bases and J gave up 5 bases, with 15 bases separating them. The CDR3 coding sequence is TGTGCCAGCAGTCGGGGTACAGGGTGGTATGGCTACACCTTC. Translating it yields CASSRGTGWYGYTF.

This chain links TRBV15 with TRBJ1-4; D remains ambiguous. CDR1 LNHNV and CDR2 YYDKDF come from the germline V gene (reference sequence). CDR3 length: 14 residues. Trimming left V 0 bases short and J 8 bases short, with 10 bases between. CDR3 coding DNA: TGTGCCACCAGCAGAGATCGCGCAGACGAAAAACTGTTTTTT. Its translation: CATSRDRADEKLFF.

This clonotype appeared a few times. The chain joins TRBV24-1 to TRBJ2-3; no reliable D call. V was trimmed by 4 bases and J by 2 bases, leaving 3 bases between them. CDR3 size: 12 residues. The germline V gene encodes CDR1 KGHDR and CDR2 SFDVKD. CDR3: CATSETTDTQYF. DNA for the CDR3: TGTGCCACCAGTGAGACCACAGATACGCAGTATTTT.

This clonotype has only a few counts. The chain recombines TRBV5-1 with TRBJ1-4; D ambiguous. CDR1 and CDR2 from the germline V gene are SGHRS and YFSETQ. Trimming stripped 4 bases from V and 1 base from J, with 14 bases between. The CDR3 length is 16 residues. The CDR3 spells CASSLGVEGTNEKLFF. In DNA, the CDR3 is TGCGCCAGCAGCCTGGGTGTTGAAGGAACTAATGAAAAACTGTTTTTT.

This rearrangement joins TRBV2 to TRBJ2-1; D may be TRBD2 (6 bases). V was cut by 5 bases and J by 14 bases, with 13 bases left in between. Germline CDR1 and CDR2: SNHLY and FYNNEI. CDR3 size: 11 residues. This chain's CDR3 is CASSSGGKKFF. The CDR3 nucleotides are TGTGCCAGCAGTTCGGGCGGGAAGAAGTTCTTC.

The gene calls are TRBV5-1 and TRBJ2-3; 13 bases match TRBD2. Germline assignment: CDR1 SGHRS and CDR2 YFSETQ. CDR3 size: 16 residues. V trimming: 4 bases; J trimming: 6 bases; junction bases outside the gene matches: 8. CDR3 region: CASSPATSGRADTQYF. DNA of the CDR3: TGCGCCAGCAGCCCCGCTACTAGCGGGAGGGCGGATACGCAGTATTTT.

This sequence joins TRBV20-1 and TRBJ1-1; a possible D gene is TRBD1 (6 bases). This CDR3 is 13 amino acids long. V was clipped by 5 bases and J by 3 bases, with 13 bases between them. From germline, CDR1 is DFQATT and CDR2 SNEGSKA (reference sequence). CDR3 bases: TGCAGTGCTTTTAACAGGGTTTACACTGAAGCTTTCTTT. It codes for CSAFNRVYTEAFF.

This clonotype was observed a few times. The chain has TRBV9 and TRBJ1-2; D gene uncertain. V was pared by 2 bases and J by 2 bases, with 10 bases between. This CDR3 is built from 14 residues. Germline V CDR1 and CDR2: SGDLS, YYNGEE. The CDR3: CASSVQQTNYGYTF. DNA of the CDR3: TGTGCCAGCAGCGTTCAGCAGACAAACTATGGCTACACCTTC.

This clonotype came up a few times. The rearrangement uses TRBV5-1 and TRBJ1-3; D uncertain. The V end lost 5 bases, the J end lost 0 bases, and 6 bases lay between the germline ends. This CDR3 is 13 amino acids long. Germline lookup yields CDR1 SGHRS and CDR2 YFSETQ. CDR3 residues: CASRAGSGNTIYF. Here the CDR3 DNA reads TGCGCCAGCAGGGCCGGCTCTGGAAACACCATATATTTT.

Many counts were recorded for this clonotype. The V and J genes are TRBV5-1 and TRBJ2-3; D is unresolved. CDR3 size: 14 residues. Trimming took 3 bases from V and 0 from J, leaving 8 bases between them. Germline V gene data show CDR1 as SGHRS and CDR2 as YFSETQ. The CDR3 nucleotides read TGCGCCAGCAGCTACGGGTTAAGCACAGATACGCAGTATTTT. Its protein is CASSYGLSTDTQYF.

The CDR3 loop reads CAWSVSGRGETQYF. The CDR3 DNA is TGTGCCTGGAGTGTCTCTGGTCGGGGGGAGACCCAGTACTTC. The chain couples TRBV30 to TRBJ2-5, with a tentative D call TRBD2 (6 bases). V lost 0 bases and J 5 bases, leaving 13 bases between the germline ends. Germline V gene lookup returns CDR1 GTSNPN and CDR2 SVGIG (reference sequence). The length of the CDR3 is 14 residues.

The rearrangement links TRBV29-1 to TRBJ1-4, with 9 bases fitting TRBD1. With 5 bases clipped from V and 6 bases from J, the junction kept 1 base outside the gene matches. The CDR3 covers 12 residues. Germline CDR1 reads SQVTM; CDR2 reads ANQGSEA. The CDR3 DNA reads TGCAGCGTTCGACAGGGGGATGAAAAACTGTTTTTT. Translated, it gives CSVRQGDEKLFF.

The table lists this clonotype with a few counts. The V gene is TRBV29-1, the J gene TRBJ2-1; D might be TRBD1 (6 bases). V was pared by 4 bases and J by 3 bases, with 13 bases between. This CDR3 spans 14 amino acids. The germline gives CDR1 SQVTM, CDR2 ANQGSEA. The CDR3 region has the DNA TGCAGCGTTGCCCCGCAGGGGTACTACAATGAGCAGTTCTTC. Protein sequence: CSVAPQGYYNEQFF.

This clonotype was observed a few times. The chain couples TRBV6-1 to TRBJ2-1, with 8 bases aligning to TRBD2. The CDR3 consists of 16 residues. Germline-derived CDR1 and CDR2 are MNHNS and SASEGT. V lost 2 bases, J lost 2 bases, and 5 bases stayed unmatched. The CDR3 is CASSEYVTSAYNEQFF. CDR3 nucleotides: TGTGCCAGCAGTGAATATGTGACTAGCGCCTACAATGAGCAGTTCTTC.

The chain has TRBV3-1 and TRBJ2-1; 10 bases agree with TRBD2. Germline CDR1 and CDR2: LGHDT and YNNKEL (reference sequence). CDR3 length: 14 residues. Trimming cost V 6 bases and J 10 bases; bases outside gene matches: 9. CDR3 sequence: CASRTDLAGVEQFF. In DNA, the CDR3 is TGTGCCAGCAGAACGGATCTAGCGGGAGTGGAGCAGTTCTTC.

This clonotype was counted ten times or more. This rearrangement joins TRBV5-1 to TRBJ1-4, with no clear D. This CDR3 is 14 amino acids long. V was clipped by 3 bases and J by 1 base, with 7 bases between them. From germline, CDR1 is SGHRS and CDR2 YFSETQ. The CDR3 is CASSSRGTNEKLFF. CDR3 sequence (DNA): TGCGCCAGCAGCTCGCGGGGAACTAATGAAAAACTGTTTTTT.

At least ten counts were recorded for this clonotype. This rearrangement joins TRBV12-3 or TRBV12-4 to TRBJ2-3; D gene ambiguous. Trimming shortened V by 3 bases and J by 3 bases, and 7 bases separated the two germline ends. The CDR3 is 13 amino acids. Here the CDR3 reads CASSFERTDTQYF. The CDR3 DNA sequence: TGTGCCAGCAGTTTTGAGAGGACAGATACGCAGTATTTT.

The genes are TRBV6-1 and TRBJ2-2; D is perhaps TRBD2 (5 bases). Deletions cut 2 bases from V and 6 bases from J, with 10 bases between. Per the germline V gene, CDR1 is MNHNS and CDR2 is SASEGT. The CDR3 contains 14 residues. The chain's CDR3 is CASSEFRDPGELFF. As DNA, the CDR3 is TGTGCCAGCAGTGAATTCCGGGATCCCGGGGAGCTGTTTTTT.